Here is one T cell receptor beta chain with its context. Per the germline V gene, CDR1 is SEHNR and CDR2 is FQNEAQ (reference sequence). This CDR3 spans 14 amino acids. After removal of 5 bases from V and 5 bases from J, the junction contained 8 bases not matched to a gene. The authors extracted RNA and reverse transcribed it into cDNA as the sequencing template. Clones were read by immunoSEQ multiplex PCR, and TCRdb kept only the in-frame ones, dropping some. The top ten hold roughly 15% of the sample, which has some 150,000 clones, roughly 54% seen once. The data derive from a study of CD8+ T cells in alopecia areata. For the study at large: Percent of scalp involved defined treated patients' severity scores.

Treatment noted: oral pan-JAK inhibitor, 5-10 mg twice daily. PBMCs, the starting material, were the source of sorted CD4+ and CD8+ T cells. This specimen consisted of CD8+ T cells sorted from blood, obtained at week 4, from a patient treated with tofacitinib. This sequence originates from a human donor with alopecia areata. This chain joins TRBV7-9 and TRBJ2-5, with TRBD1 matching 7 bases. This chain's CDR3 is CASSPDPDRETQYF. As DNA, the CDR3 is TGTGCCAGCAGCCCAGACCCGGACAGGGAGACCCAGTACTTC.